The 3 T cell receptor beta chains below come from one sample, sequenced in a study of neoadjuvant nivolumab and ipilimumab in lung cancer. Generated by immunoSEQ multiplex PCR, the TCRdb table keeps only in-frame clones and is missing some. The data contain 40,000 or so clones, 80% to 90% of them singletons. The material sequenced was peripheral blood, taken before neoadjuvant nivolumab, alone or with ipilimumab. The receptor set was obtained from an adult with non-small cell lung cancer.

The chain employs TRBV11-2 and TRBJ2-2; D might be TRBD2 (5 bases). The CDR3 contains 16 residues. The V gene's germline CDR1 is SGHAT and CDR2 FQNNGV. V was pared by 2 bases and J by 0 bases, with 10 bases between. In DNA, the CDR3 is TGTGCCAGCAGCTTATTCTCCGGGACGAACACCGGGGAGCTGTTTTTT. It translates to CASSLFSGTNTGELFF.

V gene TRBV11-3 combines with J gene TRBJ2-1, with 9 bases lining up with TRBD2. The CDR3 has 17 residues. Germline V gives CDR1 SGHNT, CDR2 YENEEA. J was trimmed by 7 bases and V by 0 bases; bases with no gene match: 10. CDR3 protein: CASSLDRGSGRENEQFF. The CDR3 bases are TGTGCCAGCAGCTTAGATCGTGGTAGCGGGAGAGAAAATGAGCAGTTCTTC. Using reference TRBV11-3 and TRBJ2-1 for the parts outside the CDR3, the full variable domain is EAGVVQSPRYKIIEKKQPVAFWCNPISGHNTLYWYLQNLGQGPELLIRYENEEAVDDSQLPKDRFSAERLKGVDSTLKIQPAELGDSAVYLCASSLDRGSGRENEQFFGPGTRLTVL.

The CDR3 DNA reads as TGTGCCATCAGTGTAGCCGGGACAGGGGGTCAAAACATTCAGTACTTC. Protein: CAISVAGTGGQNIQYF. This rearrangement joins TRBV10-3 to TRBJ2-4; 11 bases map to TRBD1. Germline assignment: CDR1 ENHRY and CDR2 SYGVKD. With V trimmed by 4 bases and J by 5 bases, 7 bases remained unmatched. This CDR3 has 16 amino acids.